This is a list of T cell receptor beta chains from one sample in a study of neurological immune-mediated disorders. TCRdb re-called the 5' RACE reads with MiXCR, one entry per CDR3 protein. The sample gives fewer than 85,000 distinct CDR3 sequences, 4.5% to 6% of which show up once; over 2% is in the top ten. Sequencing was performed on PBMCs. The receptors derive from a woman aged 65 to 85 with multiple sclerosis. CDR3s include the opening cysteine and the closing phenylalanine or tryptophan. Each record gives: V gene, D gene, J gene, clone size, CDR3 protein, CDR3 DNA. The D gene is left open where the match is weak. Clone size is shown for a subset of rows, as once, few, many or a class of expanded clone.

>TRBV11-2|.|TRBJ2-5|.
CASSYRDSGETQYF
TGTGCCAGCAGCTACAGGGACTCGGGAGAGACCCAGTACTTC
>TRBV27|TRBD2|TRBJ2-2|many
CASSFRTSGTYTGELFF
TGTGCCAGCAGTTTTAGGACTAGCGGGACCTACACCGGGGAGCTGTTTTTT
>TRBV12-3/TRBV12-4|.|TRBJ2-7|few
CASAESYEQYF
TGTGCCAGTGCCGAGTCTTACGAGCAGTACTTC
>TRBV20-1|TRBD1|TRBJ1-5|many
CSAVNAGTGLWNQPQHF
TGCAGTGCTGTGAATGCCGGGACAGGGTTATGGAATCAGCCCCAGCATTTT
>TRBV10-2|TRBD2|TRBJ2-3|many
CASSGTSGTTDTQYF
TGCGCCAGCAGTGGGACTAGCGGGACCACAGATACGCAGTATTTT
>TRBV29-1|TRBD1|TRBJ2-5|few
CSVEGQTGIGETQYF
TGCAGCGTTGAAGGTCAGACAGGGATCGGGGAGACCCAGTACTTC
>TRBV7-3|TRBD2|TRBJ2-3|.
CASSKIAGGTTDTQYF
TGTGCCAGCAGCAAAATAGCGGGAGGGACCACAGATACGCAGTATTTT
>TRBV6-5|TRBD2|TRBJ2-1|many
CASSLRTSGRANEQFF
TGTGCCAGCAGTTTACGGACTAGCGGGAGGGCGAATGAGCAGTTCTTC
>TRBV5-1|.|TRBJ2-6|many
CASSFTGSGANVLTF
TGCGCCAGCAGCTTTACCGGCTCTGGGGCCAACGTCCTGACTTTC
>TRBV5-1|.|TRBJ2-6|.
CASSLAGTNSGANVLTF
TGCGCCAGCAGCTTGGCCGGGACGAACTCTGGGGCCAACGTCCTGACTTTC
>TRBV12-3/TRBV12-4|.|TRBJ1-1|many
CASRSGSVGEAFF
TGTGCCAGCAGGTCAGGGTCAGTAGGTGAAGCTTTCTTT
>TRBV5-1|TRBD1|TRBJ1-2|few
CASSPETGAYGYTF
TGCGCCAGCAGCCCCGAGACAGGGGCCTATGGCTACACCTTC
>TRBV12-3/TRBV12-4|TRBD1|TRBJ1-1|many
CASSLAASGQWAFF
TGTGCCAGCAGTTTAGCCGCATCGGGACAGTGGGCTTTCTTT
>TRBV5-8|.|TRBJ1-5|few
CASSLGDIGPIPQHF
TGTGCCAGCAGCTTGGGGGACATCGGTCCGATACCCCAGCATTTT
>TRBV10-1|.|TRBJ2-1|many
CASSESGGSGRNEQFF
TGCGCCAGCAGTGAGTCCGGGGGTAGCGGCAGGAATGAGCAGTTCTTC
>TRBV29-1|.|TRBJ1-1|many
CSVESGYTEAFF
TGCAGCGTTGAGTCGGGGTACACTGAAGCTTTCTTT
>TRBV12-3/TRBV12-4|.|TRBJ2-5|.
CASSFFLAGPQETQYF
TGTGCCAGCAGTTTTTTTCTAGCTGGACCCCAAGAGACCCAGTACTTC
>TRBV12-3/TRBV12-4|.|TRBJ1-1|many
CASSFGQNTEAFF
TGTGCCAGCAGTTTTGGACAGAACACTGAAGCTTTCTTT
>TRBV25-1|TRBD1|TRBJ1-1|many
CASSPQGRGMNTEAFF
TGTGCCAGCAGTCCCCAAGGCAGGGGGATGAACACTGAAGCTTTCTTT
>TRBV20-1|TRBD2|TRBJ2-3|many
CSARPSGSTDTQYF
TGCAGTGCTAGGCCTAGCGGGAGTACAGATACGCAGTATTTT
>TRBV20-1|.|TRBJ1-2|few
CSARQAEFNYGYTF
TGCAGTGCGCGACAGGCGGAATTTAACTATGGCTACACCTTC
>TRBV10-2|TRBD2|TRBJ2-1|.
CASSTSGVSSYNEQFF
TGCGCCAGCAGTACTAGCGGGGTAAGCTCCTACAATGAGCAGTTCTTC
>TRBV27|TRBD2|TRBJ2-4|many
CASRQTSAPLQYF
TGTGCCAGCAGACAAACTAGCGCACCCCTTCAGTACTTC
>TRBV6-2/TRBV6-3|.|TRBJ2-7|many
CASSAIGLRSFSYEQYF
TGTGCCAGCAGTGCCATAGGACTACGGTCTTTCTCCTACGAGCAGTACTTC
>TRBV20-1|.|TRBJ1-2|.
CSAIVGGFSYGYTF
TGCAGTGCCATAGTTGGGGGTTTTAGCTATGGCTACACCTTC
>TRBV13|TRBD1|TRBJ1-2|many
CASSSRSTGSYGYTF
TGTGCCAGCAGCTCCCGATCGACAGGGTCCTATGGCTACACCTTC
>TRBV12-3/TRBV12-4|TRBD1|TRBJ2-3|many
CATSKGQGSADTQYF
TGTGCCACGTCAAAGGGACAGGGATCCGCAGATACGCAGTATTTT
>TRBV20-1|TRBD2|TRBJ2-1|few
CSVQSSGSRNEQFF
TGCAGTGTCCAGTCTAGCGGGAGTCGTAATGAGCAGTTCTTC
>TRBV2|TRBD2|TRBJ2-2|.
CASSGGREGRTGELFF
TGTGCCAGCAGTGGAGGGCGGGAGGGCCGGACCGGGGAGCTGTTTTTT
>TRBV20-1|.|TRBJ2-1|.
CSARPTGNEQFF
TGCAGTGCTAGACCGACGGGGAATGAGCAGTTCTTC
>TRBV11-1|TRBD2|TRBJ2-1|many
CASSLRTSGNNEQFF
TGTGCCAGCAGCCTCCGGACTAGCGGGAACAATGAGCAGTTCTTC
>TRBV5-1|TRBD1|TRBJ1-1|.
CASSWGTAGEAFF
TGCGCCAGCAGCTGGGGGACAGCCGGGGAAGCTTTCTTT
>TRBV29-1|TRBD2|TRBJ2-3|many
CSVGVAGEADTQYF
TGCAGCGTTGGGGTAGCGGGAGAGGCAGATACGCAGTATTTT
>TRBV9|.|TRBJ2-2|many
CASSGLEYTGELFF
TGTGCCAGCAGCGGCCTAGAATACACCGGGGAGCTGTTTTTT
>TRBV7-9|.|TRBJ1-2|many
CASSLGTGQNYGYTF
TGTGCCAGCAGCTTAGGTACAGGGCAGAACTATGGCTACACCTTC
>TRBV5-1|TRBD2|TRBJ2-7|many
CASTPRTSGTYEQYF
TGCGCCAGCACCCCCCGGACTAGCGGAACCTACGAGCAGTACTTC
>TRBV12-3/TRBV12-4|.|TRBJ1-1|.
CASSFRVGTEAFF
TGTGCCAGCAGTTTTAGGGTGGGGACTGAAGCTTTCTTT
>TRBV6-5|TRBD1|TRBJ2-7|many
CASSSGQGPPEQYF
TGTGCCAGCAGTTCTGGACAGGGCCCCCCCGAGCAGTACTTC
>TRBV30|.|TRBJ1-5|many
CAWSYHGSLGNQPQHF
TGTGCCTGGAGTTACCATGGGAGTCTGGGCAATCAGCCCCAGCATTTT
>TRBV10-3|.|TRBJ1-4|.
CAISGEGEKLFF
TGTGCCATCAGTGGAGAGGGTGAAAAACTGTTTTTT
>TRBV10-3|.|TRBJ2-6|many
CAISEVAVTHSGANVLTF
TGTGCCATCAGTGAGGTTGCTGTCACCCACTCTGGGGCCAACGTCCTGACTTTC
>TRBV5-5|.|TRBJ1-4|many
CASSLVLRNAPGRNEKLFF
TGTGCCAGCAGCTTGGTACTACGAAACGCGCCGGGGAGGAATGAAAAACTGTTTTTT
>TRBV10-3|.|TRBJ2-7|many
CAISESTRLSYEQYF
TGTGCCATCAGTGAGTCGACCCGGCTCTCCTACGAGCAGTACTTC
>TRBV2|TRBD1|TRBJ1-1|.
CASRREGANTEAFF
TGTGCCAGCAGGCGCGAGGGGGCGAACACTGAAGCTTTCTTT
>TRBV20-1|.|TRBJ2-3|few
CSAVLDTQYF
TGCAGTGCCGTCTTAGATACGCAGTATTTT
>TRBV7-7|.|TRBJ1-4|many
CASSLSSTNEKLFF
TGTGCCAGCAGCTTAAGCTCAACTAATGAAAAACTGTTTTTT
>TRBV7-6|TRBD2|TRBJ2-2|many
CASSLGLAGAGELFF
TGTGCCAGCAGCTTAGGGCTAGCGGGTGCCGGGGAGCTGTTTTTT
>TRBV6-5|.|TRBJ1-1|many
CASSYRFGTEAFF
TGTGCCAGCAGTTACAGGTTTGGCACTGAAGCTTTCTTT